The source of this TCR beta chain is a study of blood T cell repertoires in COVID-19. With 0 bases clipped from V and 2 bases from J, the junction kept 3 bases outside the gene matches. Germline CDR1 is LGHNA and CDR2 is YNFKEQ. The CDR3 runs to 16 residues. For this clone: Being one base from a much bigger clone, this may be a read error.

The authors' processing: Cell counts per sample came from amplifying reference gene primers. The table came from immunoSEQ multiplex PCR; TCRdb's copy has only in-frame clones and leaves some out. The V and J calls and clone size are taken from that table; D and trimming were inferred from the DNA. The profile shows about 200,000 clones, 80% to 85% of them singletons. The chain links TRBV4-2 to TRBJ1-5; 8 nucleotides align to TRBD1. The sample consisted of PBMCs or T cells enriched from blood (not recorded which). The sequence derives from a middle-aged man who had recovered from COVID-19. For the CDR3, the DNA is TGTGCCAGCAGCCAAGAAAGGACAGGGCGCAATCAGCCCCAGCATTTT. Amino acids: CASSQERTGRNQPQHF.